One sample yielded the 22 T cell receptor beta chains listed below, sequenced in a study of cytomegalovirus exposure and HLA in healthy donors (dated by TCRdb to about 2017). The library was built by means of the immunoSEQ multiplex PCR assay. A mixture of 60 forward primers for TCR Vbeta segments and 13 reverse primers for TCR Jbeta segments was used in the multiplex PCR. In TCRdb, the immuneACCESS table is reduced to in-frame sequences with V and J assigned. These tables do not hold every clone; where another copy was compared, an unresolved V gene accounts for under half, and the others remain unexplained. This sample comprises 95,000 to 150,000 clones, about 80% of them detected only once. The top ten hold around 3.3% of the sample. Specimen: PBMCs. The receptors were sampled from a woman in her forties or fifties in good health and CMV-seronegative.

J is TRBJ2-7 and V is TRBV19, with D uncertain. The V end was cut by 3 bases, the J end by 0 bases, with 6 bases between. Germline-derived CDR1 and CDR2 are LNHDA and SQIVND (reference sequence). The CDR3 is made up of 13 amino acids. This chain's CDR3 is CASSMADSYEQYF. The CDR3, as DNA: TGTGCCAGTAGTATGGCAGACTCCTACGAGCAGTACTTC.

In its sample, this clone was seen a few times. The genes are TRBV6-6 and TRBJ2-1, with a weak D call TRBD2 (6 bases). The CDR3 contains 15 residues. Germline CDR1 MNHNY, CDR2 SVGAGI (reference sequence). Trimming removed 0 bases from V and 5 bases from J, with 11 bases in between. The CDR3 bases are TGTGCCAGCAGTTACTCCCCTAGCGCTAACAATGAGCAGTTCTTC. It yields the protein CASSYSPSANNEQFF.

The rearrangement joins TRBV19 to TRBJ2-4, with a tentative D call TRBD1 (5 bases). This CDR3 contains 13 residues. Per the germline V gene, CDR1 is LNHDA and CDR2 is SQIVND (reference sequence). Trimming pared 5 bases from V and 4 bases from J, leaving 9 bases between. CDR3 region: CASSPGLKNIQYF. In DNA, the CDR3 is TGTGCCAGTAGTCCAGGGTTAAAAAACATTCAGTACTTC.

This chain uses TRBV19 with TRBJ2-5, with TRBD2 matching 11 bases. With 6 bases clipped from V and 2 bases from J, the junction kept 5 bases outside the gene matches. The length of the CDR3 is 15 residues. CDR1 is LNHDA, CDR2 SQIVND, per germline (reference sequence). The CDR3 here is CASSTLAGGQETQYF. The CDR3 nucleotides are TGTGCCAGTAGCACGCTAGCGGGGGGTCAAGAGACCCAGTACTTC.

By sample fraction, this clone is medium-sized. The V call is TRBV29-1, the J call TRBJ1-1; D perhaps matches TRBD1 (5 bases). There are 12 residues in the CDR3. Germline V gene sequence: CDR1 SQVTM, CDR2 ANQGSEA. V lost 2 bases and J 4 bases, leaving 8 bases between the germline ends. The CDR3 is CSVETGVTEAFF. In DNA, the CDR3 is TGCAGCGTTGAAACAGGTGTCACTGAAGCTTTCTTT.

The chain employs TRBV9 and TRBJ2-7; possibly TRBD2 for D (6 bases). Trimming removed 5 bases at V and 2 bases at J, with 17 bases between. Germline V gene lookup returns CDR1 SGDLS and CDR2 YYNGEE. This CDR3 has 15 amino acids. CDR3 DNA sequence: TGTGCCAGCAGACGATACCGGGAGACGCCCTACGAGCAGTACTTC. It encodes CASRRYRETPYEQYF.

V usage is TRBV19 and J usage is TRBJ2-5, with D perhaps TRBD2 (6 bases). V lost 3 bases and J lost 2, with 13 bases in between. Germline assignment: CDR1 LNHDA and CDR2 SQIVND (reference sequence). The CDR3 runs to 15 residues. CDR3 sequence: CASSIGGAPQETQYF. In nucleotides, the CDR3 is TGTGCCAGTAGTATCGGGGGAGCCCCTCAAGAGACCCAGTACTTC.

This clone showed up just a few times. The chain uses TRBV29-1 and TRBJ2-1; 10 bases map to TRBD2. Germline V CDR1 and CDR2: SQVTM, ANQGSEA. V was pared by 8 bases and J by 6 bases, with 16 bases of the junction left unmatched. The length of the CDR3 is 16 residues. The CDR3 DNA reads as TGCAGCATCGTACCTTTTACTAGCGGGACAAGCAATGAGCAGTTCTTC. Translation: CSIVPFTSGTSNEQFF.

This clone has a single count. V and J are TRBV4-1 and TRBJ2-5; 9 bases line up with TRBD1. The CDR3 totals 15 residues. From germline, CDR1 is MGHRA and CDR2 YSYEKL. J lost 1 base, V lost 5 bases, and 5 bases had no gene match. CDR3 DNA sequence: TGCGCCAGCAGCTACCCGGGACAGGGCCAAGAGACCCAGTACTTC. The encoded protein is CASSYPGQGQETQYF.

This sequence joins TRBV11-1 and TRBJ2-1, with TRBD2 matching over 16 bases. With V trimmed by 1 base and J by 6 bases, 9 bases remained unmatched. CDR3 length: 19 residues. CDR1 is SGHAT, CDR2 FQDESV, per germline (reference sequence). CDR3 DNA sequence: TGTGCCAGCAGCTTAGGTCGGGGGACTAGCGGGAGGGTTGGCAATGAGCAGTTCTTC. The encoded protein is CASSLGRGTSGRVGNEQFF.

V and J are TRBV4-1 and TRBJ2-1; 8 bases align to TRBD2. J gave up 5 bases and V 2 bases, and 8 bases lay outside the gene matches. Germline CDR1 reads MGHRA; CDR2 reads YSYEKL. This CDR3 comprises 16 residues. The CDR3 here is CASSQSPGGPNNEQFF. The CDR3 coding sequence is TGCGCCAGCAGCCAATCGCCGGGGGGGCCGAACAATGAGCAGTTCTTC.

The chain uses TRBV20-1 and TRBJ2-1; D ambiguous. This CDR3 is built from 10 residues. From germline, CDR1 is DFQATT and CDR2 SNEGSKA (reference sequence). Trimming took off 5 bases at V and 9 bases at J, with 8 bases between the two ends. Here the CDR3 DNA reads TGCAGTGCTTACCAGGTTGAGCAGTTCTTC. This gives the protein CSAYQVEQFF.

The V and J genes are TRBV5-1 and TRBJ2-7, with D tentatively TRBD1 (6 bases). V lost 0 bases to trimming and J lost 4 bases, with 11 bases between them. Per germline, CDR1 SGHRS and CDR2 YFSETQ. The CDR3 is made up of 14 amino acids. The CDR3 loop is CASSLEGTQYEQYF. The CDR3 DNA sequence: TGCGCCAGCAGCTTGGAAGGGACACAGTACGAGCAGTACTTC.

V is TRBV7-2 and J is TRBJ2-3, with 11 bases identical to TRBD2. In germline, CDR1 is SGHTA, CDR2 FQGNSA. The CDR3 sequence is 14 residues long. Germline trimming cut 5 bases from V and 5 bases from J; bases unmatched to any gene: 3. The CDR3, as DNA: TGTGCCAGCAGCCCCGGACTAGCGGGAGATACGCAGTATTTT. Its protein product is CASSPGLAGDTQYF.

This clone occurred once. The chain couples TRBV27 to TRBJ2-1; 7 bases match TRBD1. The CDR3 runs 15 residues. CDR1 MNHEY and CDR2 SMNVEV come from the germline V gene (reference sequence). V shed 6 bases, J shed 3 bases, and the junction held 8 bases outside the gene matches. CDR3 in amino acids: CASSTTDRDYNEQFF. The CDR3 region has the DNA TGTGCCAGCAGCACCACCGACAGGGACTACAATGAGCAGTTCTTC.

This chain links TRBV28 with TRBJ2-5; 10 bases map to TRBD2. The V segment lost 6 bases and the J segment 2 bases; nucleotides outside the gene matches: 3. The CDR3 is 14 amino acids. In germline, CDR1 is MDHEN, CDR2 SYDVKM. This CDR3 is CASRLAGGQETQYF. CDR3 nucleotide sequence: TGTGCCAGCAGGTTAGCGGGGGGTCAAGAGACCCAGTACTTC.

The CDR3 region is CASSWGLIGSYEQYF. Here the CDR3 DNA reads TGTGCCAGCAGCTGGGGACTCATCGGCTCCTACGAGCAGTACTTC. The chain joins TRBV7-2 to TRBJ2-7, with D tentatively TRBD2 (6 bases). V gave up 4 bases and J gave up 0 bases, with 13 bases separating them. CDR3 length equals 15 residues. Looked up from germline, CDR1 is SGHTA and CDR2 is FQGNSA.

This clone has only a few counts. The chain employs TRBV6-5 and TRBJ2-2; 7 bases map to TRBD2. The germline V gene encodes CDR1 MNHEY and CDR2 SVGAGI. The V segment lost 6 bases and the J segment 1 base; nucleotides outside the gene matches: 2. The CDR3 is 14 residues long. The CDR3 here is CASRAGVNTGELFF. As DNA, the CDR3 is TGTGCCAGCAGGGCGGGAGTGAACACCGGGGAGCTGTTTTTT.

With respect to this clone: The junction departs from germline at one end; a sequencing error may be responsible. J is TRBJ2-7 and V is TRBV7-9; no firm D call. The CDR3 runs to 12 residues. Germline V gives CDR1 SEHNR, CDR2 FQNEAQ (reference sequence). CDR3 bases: TGTTCCAGCAGCTTAGCTACAGACGAGCAGTACTTC. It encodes CSSSLATDEQYF.

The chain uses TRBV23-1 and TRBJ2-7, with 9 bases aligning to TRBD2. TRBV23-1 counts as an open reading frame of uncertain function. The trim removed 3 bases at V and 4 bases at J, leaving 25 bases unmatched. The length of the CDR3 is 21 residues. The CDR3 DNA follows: TGCGCCAGCAGTCAGTTGCTAGCGGGGAGGGTAACCGGGGAGGGGCGTTACGAGCAGTACTTC. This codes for CASSQLLAGRVTGEGRYEQYF.

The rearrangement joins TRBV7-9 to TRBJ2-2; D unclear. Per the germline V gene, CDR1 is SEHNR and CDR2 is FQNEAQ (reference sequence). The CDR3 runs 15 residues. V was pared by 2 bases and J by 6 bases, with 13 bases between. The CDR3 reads CASSLFNPVAGELFF. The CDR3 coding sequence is TGTGCCAGCAGCTTATTCAACCCGGTGGCCGGGGAGCTGTTTTTT.

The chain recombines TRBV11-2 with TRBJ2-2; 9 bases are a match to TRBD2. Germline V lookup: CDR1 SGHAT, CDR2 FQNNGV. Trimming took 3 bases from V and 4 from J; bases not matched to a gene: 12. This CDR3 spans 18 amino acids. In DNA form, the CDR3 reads TGTGCCAGCAGCTTCCTCCTAGCGGGGCTGTGGGGCACCGGGGAGCTGTTTTTT. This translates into CASSFLLAGLWGTGELFF.